The clone carrying this TCR beta chain came up many times. Its matching antigen is unknown. Making TCR cDNA involved 5'RACE template switching, which added UMIs and a universal primer site. TCRdb redid the calling of the 5' RACE reads with MiXCR, one entry per CDR3 protein. The sample lists over 300,000 distinct CDR3 sequences, roughly 3.5% occurring once. The sample originates from a study of T cells after yellow fever vaccination. The CDR3 length is 16 residues. Trimming stripped 7 bases from V and 0 bases from J, with 16 bases between. Germline V gene lookup returns CDR1 LGHNA and CDR2 YSLEER. Findings of the study overall: A large majority of primary-vaccination clones showed up again after the booster (approximately 96% CD4, about 87% CD8).

Sample: PBMCs, taken on the day of the yellow fever booster vaccination. V usage is TRBV4-3 and J usage is TRBJ2-1; maybe TRBD2 (5 bases). The receptor was isolated from a man between 18 and 35 years old who received the YFV17D yellow fever vaccine. CDR3 sequence: CASTPTAGSSYNEQFF. The CDR3, as DNA: TGCGCCAGCACCCCCACGGCGGGTAGCTCCTACAATGAGCAGTTCTTC.